This section outlines one TCR beta chain sequence together with its context. Each CDR3 protein gets one entry after TCRdb re-called the RT-PCR reads with MiXCR. The sample lists under 200,000 distinct CDR3 sequences, about a quarter seen once, with 25% to 30% in the top ten. These data originate in a study of patients and donors after allogeneic stem cell transplantation. Germline loops: CDR1 MNHEY, CDR2 SMNVEV (reference sequence). Trimming cost V 7 bases and J 0 bases, with 8 bases left between them. The CDR3 covers 13 residues. The sequencing sample was made of blood, either unsorted or a sorted T cell fraction (not recorded which). The source of this sequence is a human donor who was either an allogeneic HSCT recipient or a stem cell or donor lymphocyte infusion donor (not recorded which). It is not recorded whose cells these are; they may come from a transplant donor. The chain joins TRBV27 to TRBJ2-3, with D unclear. The CDR3 nucleotides are TGTGCCAGCACCCAACTTAGCACAGATACGCAGTATTTT. Residues: CASTQLSTDTQYF.